Listed below are T cell receptor beta chains from one sample, sequenced in a study of blood T cells in healthy people across ages. TCRdb redid the calling of the 5' RACE reads with MiXCR, one entry per CDR3 protein. The repertoire holds roughly 700,000 distinct CDR3 sequences, 45% to 50% seen once, with roughly 34% in the top ten. The sequencing input was blood. These receptors all come from a woman in her fifties or sixties in good health. CDR3s include the opening cysteine and the closing phenylalanine or tryptophan. The D gene is left open where the match is weak. Expanded clones get a size class; other rows say once, few or many, or leave the size out.

V	D	J	size	DNA	CDR3
TRBV25-1	NA	TRBJ2-7	few	TGTGCCAGCAGTGATTTGACAGACAGCTCCTACGAGCAGTACTTC	CASSDLTDSSYEQYF
TRBV5-6	NA	TRBJ2-6	NA	TGTGCCAGCAGTATTCAGGGTGGCGGGGCCAACGTCCTGACTTTC	CASSIQGGGANVLTF
TRBV6-2/TRBV6-3	TRBD2	TRBJ2-1	few	TGTGCCAGCATGAGCGGGAGAACGTTCCATGAGCAGTTCTTC	CASMSGRTFHEQFF
TRBV27	NA	TRBJ2-7	NA	TGTGCCAGCAGTTTTACAGGGAGCACCTACGAGCAGTACTTC	CASSFTGSTYEQYF
TRBV6-2/TRBV6-3	NA	TRBJ1-1	NA	TGTGCCAGCAGAGAGAATGGGGGGACTGAAGCTTTCTTT	CASRENGGTEAFF
TRBV10-3	TRBD2	TRBJ2-1	NA	TGTGCCATCAGCTCGCCCCCCGCGGGAGTGAACAATGAGCAGTTCTTC	CAISSPPAGVNNEQFF
TRBV20-1	TRBD2	TRBJ2-5	NA	TGCAGTGCTAGATCTAGCGGGAGGGTGAATGAGCAGTACTTC	CSARSSGRVNEQYF
TRBV20-1	TRBD2	TRBJ2-7	few	TGCAGTGCTGGGACTAGGGGGGAATCCTACGAGCAGTACTTC	CSAGTRGESYEQYF
TRBV10-3	NA	TRBJ2-5	NA	TGTGCCATCGCCCTGGGGGGATCACAAGAGACCCAGTACTTC	CAIALGGSQETQYF
TRBV28	NA	TRBJ2-1	NA	TGTGCCAGCAGTTTATGCTTCGCAGGCCTCGGAGGTTTCGACAATGAGCAGTTCTTC	CASSLCFAGLGGFDNEQFF
TRBV6-5	NA	TRBJ2-1	NA	TGTGCCAGCAGTTACTCGCCGCAGGGGACAAGTCTGGAGCAGTTCTTC	CASSYSPQGTSLEQFF
TRBV6-6	NA	TRBJ1-1	NA	TGTGCCAGCAGTTACTCATCCAGGGGAGCCCCCATGCAAGCTTTCTTT	CASSYSSRGAPMQAFF
TRBV4-2	NA	TRBJ1-2	NA	TGTGCCAGCCGTCGGGGGATTTCCTATGGCTACACCTTC	CASRRGISYGYTF
TRBV6-2/TRBV6-3	NA	TRBJ1-1	NA	TGTGCCAGCAGTTACTCGACCCGGGACGGAGCTTTCTTT	CASSYSTRDGAFF
TRBV7-2	NA	TRBJ2-1	many	TGTGCCAGCAGCTTAGCGGGCGGCCGGGTTAGTGAGCAGTTCTTC	CASSLAGGRVSEQFF
TRBV29-1	NA	TRBJ1-2	NA	TGCAGCGTGAGACAATCAAACTATGGCTACACCTTC	CSVRQSNYGYTF
TRBV20-1	NA	TRBJ1-1	NA	TGCAGTGCTGGACCCGCAGCCAGGGGGAACACTGAAGCTTTCTTT	CSAGPAARGNTEAFF
TRBV20-1	NA	TRBJ2-7	NA	TGCAGTGCTAGACCACAGGTTATTCGCAACGAGCAGTACTTC	CSARPQVIRNEQYF
TRBV7-6	NA	TRBJ2-5	NA	TGTGCCAGCACCCGCCCAGGGCAAGAGACCCAGTACTTC	CASTRPGQETQYF
TRBV20-1	NA	TRBJ1-2	NA	TGCAGTGCTAGAGGGGACGGCGGCTACACCTTC	CSARGDGGYTF
TRBV4-3	NA	TRBJ1-4	NA	TGCGCCAGCAGCCAAGATGCCCGTAATGAAAAACTGTTTTTT	CASSQDARNEKLFF
TRBV29-1	NA	TRBJ1-2	few	TGCAGCGTTGTTAGACAGGATTGGGGCTACACCTTC	CSVVRQDWGYTF
TRBV15	NA	TRBJ2-1	few	TGTGCCACCAGCAGGGAGGACATTTACAATGAGCAGTTCTTC	CATSREDIYNEQFF
TRBV21-1	NA	TRBJ2-7	NA	TGTGCCAGCATTACAAACTACAGAGGGACTAGCGGGGACTCCTACGAGCAGTACTTC	CASITNYRGTSGDSYEQYF
TRBV4-3	NA	TRBJ2-1	NA	TGCGCCAGCAGCCAAGAGAACACGGGGCATGAGCAGTTCTTC	CASSQENTGHEQFF
TRBV28	NA	TRBJ2-5	NA	TGTGCCAGCAGTGCAGACAAAGACCTCCAAGAGACCCAGTACTTC	CASSADKDLQETQYF
TRBV7-2	NA	TRBJ1-1	few	TGTGCCAGCAGTCAACAGGGGAACACTGAAGCTTTCTTT	CASSQQGNTEAFF
TRBV7-2	NA	TRBJ2-7	NA	TGTGCCAGCAGCTTAGAGTGGCAGGCCTACGAGCAGTACTTC	CASSLEWQAYEQYF
TRBV20-1	TRBD2	TRBJ2-5	few	TGCAGTGCCCCCCCCTGGGGGAGCGGGATACAAGAGACCCAGTACTTC	CSAPPWGSGIQETQYF
TRBV20-1	NA	TRBJ1-2	NA	TGCAGTGGGGGGGGGCTGGATGGCTACACCTTC	CSGGGLDGYTF
TRBV28	NA	TRBJ2-7	many	TGTGCCAGCACCCTAGGGGGAGATGGCGGCCACGAGCAGTACTTC	CASTLGGDGGHEQYF
TRBV4-3	NA	TRBJ2-4	NA	TGCGCCAGCAGCCAAGATCTCCGACGGGGGAACATTCAGTACTTC	CASSQDLRRGNIQYF
TRBV6-6	NA	TRBJ2-5	NA	TGTGCCAGCAGTAGGGGGAAAGAGACCCAGTACTTC	CASSRGKETQYF
TRBV7-2	NA	TRBJ1-2	NA	TGTGCCAGCAGTCACACGGGGGGCTACACCTTC	CASSHTGGYTF
TRBV27	NA	TRBJ2-7	many	TGTGCCAGCCGTGGACTTAGCTCCTACGAGCAGTACTTC	CASRGLSSYEQYF
TRBV5-1	TRBD1	TRBJ2-7	few	TGCGCCAGCAGCTTGGGTGGGGCCGGACAGGGTATCTACGAGCAGTACTTC	CASSLGGAGQGIYEQYF
TRBV10-3	TRBD2	TRBJ2-5	NA	TGTGCCATCAGTCAGCGGGAGAGGTTGAATGAGCAGTACTTC	CAISQRERLNEQYF
TRBV2	TRBD1	TRBJ2-7	few	TGTGCCAGCAGGGCGGACAGGGGCGAGCAGTACTTC	CASRADRGEQYF
TRBV28	NA	TRBJ1-4	few	TGTGCCAGCAGTTTCGACGGGACGGCTAATGAAAAACTGTTTTTT	CASSFDGTANEKLFF
TRBV29-1	NA	TRBJ1-6	NA	TGCAGCGTTGCGAGCTCCTATAGTTCACCCCTCCACTTT	CSVASSYSSPLHF
TRBV7-8	NA	TRBJ1-5	few	TGTGCCAGCAGCTACTGGCTTGCGCGAGGCGCAAATCAGCCCCAGCATTTT	CASSYWLARGANQPQHF
TRBV7-9	NA	TRBJ1-1	many	TGTGCCAGCAGCTTAGCTCCCTCACAGGCTAACACTGAAGCTTTCTTT	CASSLAPSQANTEAFF
TRBV7-2	NA	TRBJ2-1	NA	TGTGCCAGCAGCTTGTGGGTCGGTGAGCAGTTCTTC	CASSLWVGEQFF
TRBV5-1	TRBD1	TRBJ2-1	NA	TGCGCCAGCAGCTTGGGGCGACAGGGGTACAATGAGCAGTTCTTC	CASSLGRQGYNEQFF
TRBV20-1	TRBD2	TRBJ2-3	NA	TGCAGTGCTAGGGGGCCCGGGACTAGCGGGGGAACAGATACGCAGTATTTT	CSARGPGTSGGTDTQYF
TRBV29-1	TRBD1	TRBJ1-1	NA	TGCAGCGTTCTGGACAGGAACACTGCAGCTTTCTTT	CSVLDRNTAAFF
TRBV18	NA	TRBJ1-4	NA	TGTGCCAGCTCACCACCATGGCCCGGAGGTCTAGAAAAACTGTTTTTT	CASSPPWPGGLEKLFF
TRBV20-1	TRBD2	TRBJ2-7	NA	TGCAGTGCAGAACCGGGACTAGCATTCTACGAGCAGTACTTC	CSAEPGLAFYEQYF
TRBV30	TRBD1	TRBJ2-7	few	TGTGCCTGGGCTGGACAGGGCTACGAGCAGTACTTC	CAWAGQGYEQYF
TRBV7-3	TRBD2	TRBJ2-1	NA	TGTGCCAGCAGCCAGCCGGGACTAGCCAACAATGAGCAGTTCTTC	CASSQPGLANNEQFF
TRBV20-1	TRBD2	TRBJ2-1	few	TGCAGTGCTAGCCCCCCCGGTCTAGCGGGGTCCAATGAGCAGTTCTTC	CSASPPGLAGSNEQFF
TRBV7-2	TRBD2	TRBJ2-1	few	TGTGCCAGCAGCCCCCAAACTAGCGGGAGGTACAATGAGCAGTTCTTC	CASSPQTSGRYNEQFF
TRBV6-5	NA	TRBJ2-5	NA	TGTGCCAGCAGTTACTCTCCACCAGAGACCCAGTACTTC	CASSYSPPETQYF
TRBV19	NA	TRBJ2-1	NA	TGTGCCAGTAGTACTAAATCAGGGGCATGGGGCAATGAGCAGTTCTTC	CASSTKSGAWGNEQFF